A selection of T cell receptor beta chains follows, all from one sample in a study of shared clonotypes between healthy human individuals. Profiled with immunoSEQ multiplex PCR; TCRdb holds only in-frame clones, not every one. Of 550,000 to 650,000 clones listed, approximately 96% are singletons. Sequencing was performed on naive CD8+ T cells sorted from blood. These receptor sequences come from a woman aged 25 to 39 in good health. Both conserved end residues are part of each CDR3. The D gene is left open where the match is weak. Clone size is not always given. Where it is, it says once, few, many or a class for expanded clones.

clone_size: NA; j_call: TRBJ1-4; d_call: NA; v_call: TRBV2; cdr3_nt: TGTGCCAGCAGCCCAACTTTGTCAGGCACCGTTGAAAAACTGTTTTTT; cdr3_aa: CASSPTLSGTVEKLFF
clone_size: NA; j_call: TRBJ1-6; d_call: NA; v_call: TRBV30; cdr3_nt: TGTGCCTGGAGTGGAGGCCCCTATAATTCACCCCTCCACTTT; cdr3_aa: CAWSGGPYNSPLHF
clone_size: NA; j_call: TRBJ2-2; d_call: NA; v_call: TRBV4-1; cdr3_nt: TGCGCCAGCCGCACGGGACAAAGTACCGGGGAGCTGTTTTTT; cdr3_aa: CASRTGQSTGELFF
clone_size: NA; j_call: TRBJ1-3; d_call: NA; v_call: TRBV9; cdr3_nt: TGTGCCAGCAGCGCAGAGTCAGGGACTGGAAACACCATATATTTT; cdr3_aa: CASSAESGTGNTIYF
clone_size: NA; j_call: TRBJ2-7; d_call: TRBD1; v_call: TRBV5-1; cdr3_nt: TGCGCCAGCAGCTTGGACAGGGGAAACTACGAGCAGTACTTC; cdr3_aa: CASSLDRGNYEQYF
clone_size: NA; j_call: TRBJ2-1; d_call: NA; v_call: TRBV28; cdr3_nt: TGTGCCAGCAGTGGAGACAGTATGCCCTACAATGAGCAGTTCTTC; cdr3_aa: CASSGDSMPYNEQFF
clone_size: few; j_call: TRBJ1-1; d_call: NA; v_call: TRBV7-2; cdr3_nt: TGTGCCAGCAGCTTAGGGGCGAACACTGAAGCTTTCTTT; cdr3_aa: CASSLGANTEAFF
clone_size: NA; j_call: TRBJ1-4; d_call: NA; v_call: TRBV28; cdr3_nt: TGTGCCAGCAGTTTGGTTCCGAGGACTAATGAAAAACTGTTTTTT; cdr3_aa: CASSLVPRTNEKLFF
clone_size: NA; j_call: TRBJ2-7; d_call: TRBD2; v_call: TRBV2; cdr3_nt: TGTGCCAGCAGGGATGGTAGCGGGAGGATCTACGAGCAGTACTTC; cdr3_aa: CASRDGSGRIYEQYF
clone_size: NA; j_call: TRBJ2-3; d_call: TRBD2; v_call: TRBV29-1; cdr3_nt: TGCAGCGTTGACAGCGGCGGGAGGCCTGATACGCAGTATTTT; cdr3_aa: CSVDSGGRPDTQYF
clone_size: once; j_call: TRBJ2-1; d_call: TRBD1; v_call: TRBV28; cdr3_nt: TGTGCCAGCAGCTGGACAGGGGAGGTCTACAATGAGCAGTTCTTC; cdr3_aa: CASSWTGEVYNEQFF
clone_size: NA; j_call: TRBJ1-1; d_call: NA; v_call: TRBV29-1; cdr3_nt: TGCAGCGTTGAGCTGAACACTGAAGCTTTCTTT; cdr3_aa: CSVELNTEAFF
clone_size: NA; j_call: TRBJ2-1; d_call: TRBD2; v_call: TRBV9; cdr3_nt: TGTGCCAGCAGCGTCGTTAGCGGGAGTGGAAATGAGCAGTTCTTC; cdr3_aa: CASSVVSGSGNEQFF
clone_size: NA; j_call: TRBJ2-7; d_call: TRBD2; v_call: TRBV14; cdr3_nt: TGTGCCAGCAGCCTTCGGACTAGCGTCCGCTACGAGCAGTACTTC; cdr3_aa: CASSLRTSVRYEQYF
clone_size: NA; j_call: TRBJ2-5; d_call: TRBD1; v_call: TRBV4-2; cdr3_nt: TGTGCCAGCAGCCAAGGGGGACAGGGGTTGGGGCAAGAGACCCAGTACTTC; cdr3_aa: CASSQGGQGLGQETQYF
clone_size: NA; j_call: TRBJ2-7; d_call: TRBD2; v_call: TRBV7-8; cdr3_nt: TGTGCCAGCAGCTCCGGACTAGCGGGAGTCGTTGCCTACGAGCAGTACTTC; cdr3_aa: CASSSGLAGVVAYEQYF
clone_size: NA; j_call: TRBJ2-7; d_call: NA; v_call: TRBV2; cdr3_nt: TGTGCCAGCAGTGAAGCGGCTGCCTACGAGCAGTACTTC; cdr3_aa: CASSEAAAYEQYF
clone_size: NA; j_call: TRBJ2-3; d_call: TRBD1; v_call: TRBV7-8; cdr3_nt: TGTGCCAGCAGCTGGTACAGGGGGAAGAACCACTTTGAGACAGATACGCAGTATTTT; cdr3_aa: CASSWYRGKNHFETDTQYF
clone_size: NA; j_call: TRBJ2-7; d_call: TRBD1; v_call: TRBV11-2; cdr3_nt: TGTGCCAGCAGCCCCCGGACAGGGGACTACGAGCAGTACTTC; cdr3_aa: CASSPRTGDYEQYF
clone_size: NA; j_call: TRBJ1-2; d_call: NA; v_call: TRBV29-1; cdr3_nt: TGCAGCGTGCCCAGGGAGTTGGATGGCTACACCTTC; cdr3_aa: CSVPRELDGYTF
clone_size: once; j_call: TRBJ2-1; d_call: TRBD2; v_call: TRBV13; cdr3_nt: TGTGCCAGCAGCTTAGGTTCGGGACTAGGTTTCTGGGAGCAGTTCTTC; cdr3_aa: CASSLGSGLGFWEQFF
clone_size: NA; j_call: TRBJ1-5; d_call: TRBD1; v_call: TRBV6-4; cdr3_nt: TGTGCCAGCAGCTACCAGGGCTCGAGACAGGGATTTCAGCCCCAGCATTTT; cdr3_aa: CASSYQGSRQGFQPQHF
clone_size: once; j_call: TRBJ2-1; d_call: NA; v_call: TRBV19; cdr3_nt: TGTGCCAGTAGTATATACACAGGTGCAATCTTTAATGAGCAGTTCTTC; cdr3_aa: CASSIYTGAIFNEQFF